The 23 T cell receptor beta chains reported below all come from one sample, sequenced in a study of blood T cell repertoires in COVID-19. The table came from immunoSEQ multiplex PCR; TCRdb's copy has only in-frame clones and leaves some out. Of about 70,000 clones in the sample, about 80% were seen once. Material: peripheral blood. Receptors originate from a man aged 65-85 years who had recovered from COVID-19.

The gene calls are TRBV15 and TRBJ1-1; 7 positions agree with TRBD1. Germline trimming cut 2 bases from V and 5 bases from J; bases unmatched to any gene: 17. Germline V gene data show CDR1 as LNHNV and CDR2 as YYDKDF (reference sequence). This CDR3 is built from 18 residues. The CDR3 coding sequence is TGTGCCACCAGCAGACCTGGAGACAGGGCGGGAACCCCAACTGAAGCTTTCTTT. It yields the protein CATSRPGDRAGTPTEAFF. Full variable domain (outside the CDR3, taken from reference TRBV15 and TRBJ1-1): DAMVIQNPRYQVTQFGKPVTLSCSQTLNHNVMYWYQQKSSQAPKLLFHYYDKDFNNEADTPDNFQSRRPNTSFCFLDIRSPGLGDTAMYLCATSRPGDRAGTPTEAFFGQGTRLTVV.

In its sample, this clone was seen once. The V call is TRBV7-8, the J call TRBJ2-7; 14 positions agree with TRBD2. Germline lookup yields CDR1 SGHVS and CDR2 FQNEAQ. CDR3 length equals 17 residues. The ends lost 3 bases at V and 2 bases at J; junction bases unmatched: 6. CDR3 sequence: CASSLGTSGSEAYEQYF. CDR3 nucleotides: TGTGCCAGCAGCTTGGGGACTAGCGGGAGTGAAGCCTACGAGCAGTACTTC.

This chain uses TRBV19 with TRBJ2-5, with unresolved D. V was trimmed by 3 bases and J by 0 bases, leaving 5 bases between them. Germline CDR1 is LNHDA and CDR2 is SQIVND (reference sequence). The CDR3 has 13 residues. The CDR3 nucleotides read TGTGCCAGTAGTATCCAATACCAAGAGACCCAGTACTTC. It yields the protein CASSIQYQETQYF.

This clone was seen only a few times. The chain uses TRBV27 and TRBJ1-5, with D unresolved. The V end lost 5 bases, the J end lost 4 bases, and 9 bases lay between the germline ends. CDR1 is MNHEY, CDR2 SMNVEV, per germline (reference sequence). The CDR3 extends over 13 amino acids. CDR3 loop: CASSPQLNQPQHF. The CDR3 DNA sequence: TGTGCCAGCAGTCCCCAGTTGAATCAGCCCCAGCATTTT.

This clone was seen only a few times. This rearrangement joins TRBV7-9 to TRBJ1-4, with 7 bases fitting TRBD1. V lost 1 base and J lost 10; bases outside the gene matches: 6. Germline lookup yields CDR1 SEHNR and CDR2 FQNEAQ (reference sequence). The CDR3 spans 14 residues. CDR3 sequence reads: CASSLGQGQGKLFF. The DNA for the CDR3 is TGTGCCAGCAGCTTAGGACAGGGCCAAGGAAAACTGTTTTTT.

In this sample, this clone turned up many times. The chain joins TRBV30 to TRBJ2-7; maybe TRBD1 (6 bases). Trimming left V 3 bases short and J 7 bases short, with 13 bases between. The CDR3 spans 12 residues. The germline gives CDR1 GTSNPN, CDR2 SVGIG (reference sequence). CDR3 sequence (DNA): TGTGCCTGGAGCGGGGCAGGGGTGGAGCAGTACTTC. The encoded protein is CAWSGAGVEQYF.

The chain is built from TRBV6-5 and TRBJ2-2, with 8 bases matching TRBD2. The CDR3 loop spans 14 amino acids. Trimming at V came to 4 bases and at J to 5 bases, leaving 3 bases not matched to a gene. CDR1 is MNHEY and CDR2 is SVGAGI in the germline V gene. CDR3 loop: CASSWRGATGELFF. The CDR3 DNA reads TGTGCCAGCAGTTGGCGGGGGGCTACCGGGGAGCTGTTTTTT.

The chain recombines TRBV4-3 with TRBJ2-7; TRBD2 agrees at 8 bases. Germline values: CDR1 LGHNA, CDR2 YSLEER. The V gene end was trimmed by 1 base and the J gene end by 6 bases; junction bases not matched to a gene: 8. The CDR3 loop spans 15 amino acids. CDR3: CASSQGPGGVSEQYF. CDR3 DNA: TGCGCCAGCAGCCAAGGTCCGGGAGGGGTATCCGAGCAGTACTTC.

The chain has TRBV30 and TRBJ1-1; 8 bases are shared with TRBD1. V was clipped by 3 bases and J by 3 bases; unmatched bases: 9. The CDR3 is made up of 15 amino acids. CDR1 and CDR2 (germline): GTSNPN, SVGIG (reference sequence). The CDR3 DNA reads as TGTGCCTGGAGCCCCAAAGGACAGGGAGACACTGAAGCTTTCTTT. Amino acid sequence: CAWSPKGQGDTEAFF.

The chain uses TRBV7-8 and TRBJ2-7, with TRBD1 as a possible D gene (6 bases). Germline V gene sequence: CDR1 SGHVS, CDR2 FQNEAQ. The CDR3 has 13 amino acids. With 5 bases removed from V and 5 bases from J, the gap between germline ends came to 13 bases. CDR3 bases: TGTGCCAGCAGCCCTACAGGGTTCCACGAGCAGTACTTC. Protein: CASSPTGFHEQYF.

CDR3 region: CASSLIAGGQETQYF. DNA for the CDR3: TGTGCCAGCAGCTTGATAGCGGGGGGTCAAGAGACCCAGTACTTC. V gene TRBV7-7 combines with J gene TRBJ2-5, with 10 bases that match TRBD2. The V segment lost 3 bases and the J segment 2 bases; nucleotides outside the gene matches: 3. The CDR3 spans 15 residues. In germline, CDR1 is SSHAT, CDR2 FNYEAQ (reference sequence).

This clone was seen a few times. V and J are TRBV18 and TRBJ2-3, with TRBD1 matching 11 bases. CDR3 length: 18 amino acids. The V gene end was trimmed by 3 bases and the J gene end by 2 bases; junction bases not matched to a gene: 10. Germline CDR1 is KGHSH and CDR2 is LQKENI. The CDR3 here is CASSPSTGQGDHTDTQYF. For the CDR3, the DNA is TGTGCCAGCTCACCCTCAACGGGACAGGGGGACCACACAGATACGCAGTATTTT.

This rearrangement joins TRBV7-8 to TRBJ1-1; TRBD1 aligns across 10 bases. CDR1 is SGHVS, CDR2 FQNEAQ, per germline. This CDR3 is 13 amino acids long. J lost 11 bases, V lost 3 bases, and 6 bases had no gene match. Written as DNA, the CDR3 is TGTGCCAGCAGCTTGACAGGGGGCCGGGGGGCTTTCTTT. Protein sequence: CASSLTGGRGAFF. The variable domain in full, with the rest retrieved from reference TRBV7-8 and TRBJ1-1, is GAGVSQSPRYKVAKRGQDVALRCDPISGHVSLFWYQQALGQGPEFLTYFQNEAQLDKSGLPSDRFFAERPEGSVSTLKIQRTQQEDSAVYLCASSLTGGRGAFFGQGTRLTVV.

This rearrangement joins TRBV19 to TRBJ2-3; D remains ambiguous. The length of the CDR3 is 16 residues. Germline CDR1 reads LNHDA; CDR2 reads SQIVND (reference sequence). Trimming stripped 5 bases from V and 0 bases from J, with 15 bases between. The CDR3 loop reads CASSPGWQTSTDTQYF. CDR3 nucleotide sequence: TGTGCCAGTAGTCCCGGTTGGCAGACTAGCACAGATACGCAGTATTTT. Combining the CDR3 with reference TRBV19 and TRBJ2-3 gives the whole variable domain DGGITQSPKYLFRKEGQNVTLSCEQNLNHDAMYWYRQDPGQGLRLIYYSQIVNDFQKGDIAEGYSVSREKKESFPLTVTSAQKNPTAFYLCASSPGWQTSTDTQYFGPGTRLTVL.

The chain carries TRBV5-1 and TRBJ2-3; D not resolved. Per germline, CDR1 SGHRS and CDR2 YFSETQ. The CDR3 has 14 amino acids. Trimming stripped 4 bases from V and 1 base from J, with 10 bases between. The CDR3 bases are TGCGCCAGCAGCCCCATTACAGGCACAGATACGCAGTATTTT. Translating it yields CASSPITGTDTQYF.

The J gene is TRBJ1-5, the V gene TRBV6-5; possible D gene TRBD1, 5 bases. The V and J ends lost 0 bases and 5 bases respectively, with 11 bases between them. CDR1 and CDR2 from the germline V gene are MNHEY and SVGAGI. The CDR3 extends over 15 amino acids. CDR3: CASSYSTGVDQPQHF. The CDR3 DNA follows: TGTGCCAGCAGTTACTCTACGGGGGTGGATCAGCCCCAGCATTTT.

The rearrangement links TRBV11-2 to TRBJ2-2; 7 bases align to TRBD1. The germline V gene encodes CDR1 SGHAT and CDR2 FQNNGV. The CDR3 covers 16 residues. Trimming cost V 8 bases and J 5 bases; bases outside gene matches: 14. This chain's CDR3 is CASRSTRQGRTGELFF. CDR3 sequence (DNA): TGTGCCAGCCGTAGTACCAGACAGGGAAGGACCGGGGAGCTGTTTTTT.

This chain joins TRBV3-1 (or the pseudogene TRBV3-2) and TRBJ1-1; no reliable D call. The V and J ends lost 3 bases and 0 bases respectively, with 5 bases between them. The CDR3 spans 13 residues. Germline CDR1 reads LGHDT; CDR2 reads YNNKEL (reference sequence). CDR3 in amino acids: CASSQRLNTEAFF. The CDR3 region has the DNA TGTGCCAGCAGCCAGCGCTTGAACACTGAAGCTTTCTTT.

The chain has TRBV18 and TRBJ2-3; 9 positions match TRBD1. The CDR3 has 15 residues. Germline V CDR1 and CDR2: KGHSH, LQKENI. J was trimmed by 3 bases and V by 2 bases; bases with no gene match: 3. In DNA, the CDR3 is TGTGCCAGCTCACCAGGGACAGGGAGGACAGATACGCAGTATTTT. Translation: CASSPGTGRTDTQYF.

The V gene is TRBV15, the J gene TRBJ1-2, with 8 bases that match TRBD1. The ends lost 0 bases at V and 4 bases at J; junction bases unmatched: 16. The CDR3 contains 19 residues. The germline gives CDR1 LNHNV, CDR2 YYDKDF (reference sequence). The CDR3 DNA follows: TGTGCCACCAGCAGAGATTGGTGGGACAGGACCATGGGGGGCTATGGCTACACCTTC. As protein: CATSRDWWDRTMGGYGYTF.

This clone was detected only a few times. The CDR3 region is CSVAQGASNTEAFF. As DNA, the CDR3 is TGCAGCGTTGCCCAGGGGGCCTCGAACACTGAAGCTTTCTTT. V is TRBV29-1 and J is TRBJ1-1, with TRBD1 matching 8 bases. Germline trimming cut 4 bases from V and 1 base from J; bases unmatched to any gene: 5. Germline CDR1 and CDR2: SQVTM and ANQGSEA. The CDR3 extends over 14 amino acids.

The CDR3: CASSQGTGPLGYGYTF. In nucleotides, the CDR3 is TGTGCCAGCAGCCAAGGAACAGGTCCGCTCGGCTATGGCTACACCTTC. The rearrangement joins TRBV3-1 (or the pseudogene TRBV3-2) to TRBJ1-2, with a weak D call TRBD1 (5 bases). Trimming removed 1 base from V and 4 bases from J, with 16 bases in between. The germline gives CDR1 LGHDT, CDR2 YNNKEL (reference sequence). The CDR3 spans 16 residues.

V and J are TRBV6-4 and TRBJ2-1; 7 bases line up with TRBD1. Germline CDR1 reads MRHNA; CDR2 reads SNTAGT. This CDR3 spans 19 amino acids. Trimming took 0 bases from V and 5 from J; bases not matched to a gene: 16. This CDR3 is CASSDSFRGLRSPHNEQFF. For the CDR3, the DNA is TGTGCCAGCAGTGACTCTTTTAGGGGGCTTCGGAGCCCCCACAATGAGCAGTTCTTC.